This T cell receptor (beta chain) was retrieved from a study of T cells in women clearing cervical HPV infection. About the research overall: Cases were women with histologically confirmed HPV16-related CIN3 or worse, including a couple of invasive cancers. Controls gave blood once infection was undetectable; cases at lesion identification. Controls' single incident HPV16 infection cleared within 12 months without precancer.

As for this clone: Read coverage stops 3 residues before the CDR3 terminus; the germline J gene supplies the remainder.

Each participant carried one incident cervical HPV16 infection only. From germline, CDR1 is LNHDA and CDR2 SQIVND (reference sequence). The CDR3 is 17 amino acids. J was trimmed by 5 bases and V by 2 bases; bases with no gene match: 11. The table came from immunoSEQ multiplex PCR; TCRdb's copy has only in-frame clones and leaves some out. The ten most abundant clones cover roughly 35% of a sample with 45,000 to 50,000 clones. Sequenced input: blood buffy coat. This TCR came from a woman aged 18 to 75 with a cervical HPV16 infection that either progressed to CIN3+ or cleared (not recorded which). The V and J genes are TRBV19 and TRBJ2-1; 8 nucleotides line up with TRBD2. CDR3 amino acids: CASSINRGGTRNNEQFF. Incomplete CDR3 DNA: TGTGCCAGTAGTATAAATCGCGGGGGGACCCGGAACAATGAG.